Listed below are T cell receptor beta chains from one sample, sequenced in a study of blood T cell repertoires in COVID-19. Sequencing was performed with immunoSEQ multiplex PCR; in TCRdb, only in-frame clones are kept and a portion is missing. Here the sample spans about 130,000 clones, roughly 86% being singletons. The specimen was peripheral blood. These receptors all come from a human donor in a cohort sampled during active COVID-19. The CDR3 runs from the conserved cysteine through the conserved F or W. Fields, in order: CDR3 DNA, CDR3 protein, V gene, clone size, D gene, J gene. A D gene is named only where the DNA matches it firmly. Size is stated for part of the rows, as once, few or many counts, or as a class when the clone is expanded.

TGCGCCAGCAGCCAACGGGGGGATGACTGGCCCCAGCATTTT CASSQRGDDWPQHF TRBV4-1 . . TRBJ1-5
TGCGCCAGCACCGAACTTAAAGAGCAGTTCTTC CASTELKEQFF TRBV10-2 once . TRBJ2-1
TGCGCCAGCAGAGTCGACAGGGAAAATGAAAAACTGTTTTTT CASRVDRENEKLFF TRBV5-1 . TRBD1 TRBJ1-4
TGTGCCAGCAGACTGGAGACCCAGTACTTC CASRLETQYF TRBV6-5 . . TRBJ2-5
TGTGCCAGTAGCATCGACAGTTACTCCGAGACCCAGTACTTC CASSIDSYSETQYF TRBV19 . . TRBJ2-5
TGTGCCAGCAGCGACAGGACAGGTGGGGAGACCCAGTACTTC CASSDRTGGETQYF TRBV9 . TRBD1 TRBJ2-5
TGTGCCAGCAGCTTGGGTCTAGCGCGCCCCTTGGGTGAGCAGTTCTTC CASSLGLARPLGEQFF TRBV5-4 . . TRBJ2-1
TGCGCCAGCAGTGACCCCACAGGGGACGCCTACAATGAGCAGTTCTTC CASSDPTGDAYNEQFF TRBV10-1 . TRBD1 TRBJ2-1
TGTGCCAGCAGCAAAGTACGGGGACTAGCGGGGAGTACCCAGTACTTC CASSKVRGLAGSTQYF TRBV21-1 . . TRBJ2-5
TGCGCCAGCAGTGGTATAGGAGCGCGGGAGCAGTACTTC CASSGIGAREQYF TRBV10-2 . . TRBJ2-7
TGTGCCAGCAGCTTAATCGGGCAGGGGGCAGATGGCTACACCTTC CASSLIGQGADGYTF TRBV5-6 . TRBD1 TRBJ1-2
TGTGCCAGTAGTATGACAGGGATTGGCACTGAAGCTTTCTTT CASSMTGIGTEAFF TRBV19 . TRBD1 TRBJ1-1
TGTGCCATCGGAGCGGGATATAGCAATCAGCCCCAGCATTTT CAIGAGYSNQPQHF TRBV6-6 few . TRBJ1-5
TGTGCCAGCAGCCTCCATCAACTAGACCACGAGCAGTACTTC CASSLHQLDHEQYF TRBV7-9 few . TRBJ2-7
TGTGCCTGGTATCTTTGGGGTGGACAGGGGTCGATCTATGGCTACACCTTC CAWYLWGGQGSIYGYTF TRBV30 . TRBD1 TRBJ1-2
TGCAGTGCTCGTCTGGGGGGTGGCTACACCTTC CSARLGGGYTF TRBV20-1 . . TRBJ1-2
TGTGCCAGCAGCCAAGATTGGGACAGGGTCGTCGAGCAGTACTTC CASSQDWDRVVEQYF TRBV4-2 once TRBD1 TRBJ2-7
TGTGCCAGCAGCTTAGGCGGGATCGGGAACACTGAAGCTTTCTTT CASSLGGIGNTEAFF TRBV7-2 many . TRBJ1-1
TGTGCCAGCAGTTCGACTAGCTTTGAGCAGTTCTTC CASSSTSFEQFF TRBV12-3/TRBV12-4 . TRBD2 TRBJ2-1
TGTGCCAGCAGTGATAGCGGGGCCTACAATGAGCAGTTCTTC CASSDSGAYNEQFF TRBV7-8 . TRBD2 TRBJ2-1
TGTGCCAGCAGTGGCGACAGGGACTATGGCTACACCTTC CASSGDRDYGYTF TRBV6-6 . TRBD1 TRBJ1-2
TGTGCCTGGAGTGGGTTTGGTGGCGAAAAACTGTTTTTT CAWSGFGGEKLFF TRBV30 . . TRBJ1-4
TGCAGCGTTGAAGATCCGGAGGGTGAGGATGAGCAGTTCTTC CSVEDPEGEDEQFF TRBV29-1 once . TRBJ2-1
TGTGCCAGCTCACCGATTGGAGACGTGAACACTGAAGCTTTCTTT CASSPIGDVNTEAFF TRBV18 . . TRBJ1-1
TGTGCCAGCAGAGAGGAGACGGCCCACTATGGCTACACCTTC CASREETAHYGYTF TRBV7-8 . . TRBJ1-2
TGTGCCAGCAGCCGAGGACAGGGGCGCTATGGTGACGCTTTCTTT CASSRGQGRYGDAFF TRBV13 . TRBD1 TRBJ1-1
TGTGCCAGCAGCTTCCCGGCTAGCGGGGGGACGTCCCAGTACTTC CASSFPASGGTSQYF TRBV7-9 . TRBD2 TRBJ2-5
TGTGCCAGTAGTATAGCCGGGACTAGCTACAATGAGCAGTTCTTC CASSIAGTSYNEQFF TRBV19 . TRBD2 TRBJ2-1
TGTGCCAGCAGTTACCGGAGCTCCTACAATGAGCAGTTCTTC CASSYRSSYNEQFF TRBV6-5 . . TRBJ2-1
TGTGCCAGCAGTCGGGGGGGCCCAACCTATGGCTACACTTTC CASSRGGPTYGYTF TRBV6-5 . . TRBJ1-2
TGTGCCAGCATCTTAGCGAGGGAGAGGCTCACTGAAGCTTTCTTT CASILARERLTEAFF TRBV6-5 once . TRBJ1-1
TGTGCCAGCAGTCCCGGCGGGACCGCTGGCTACACCTTC CASSPGGTAGYTF TRBV7-8 . . TRBJ1-2
TGTGCCAGCAGTTACTCGCGTGAACAGCCCCAGCATTTT CASSYSREQPQHF TRBV6-5 . . TRBJ1-5
TGCGCCAGCAGGTCGCAAGAGACCCAGTACTTC CASRSQETQYF TRBV5-1 . . TRBJ2-5
TGTGCCAGCAGTTACTCGGGGTCGGGATACCAAGAGACCCAGTACTTC CASSYSGSGYQETQYF TRBV6-5 . . TRBJ2-5
TGTGCCAGCAGTTACGCCCAGCGAACAGATACGCAGTATTTT CASSYAQRTDTQYF TRBV6-5 . . TRBJ2-3
TGTGCCAGCAGTTTAGACAGCTACGAGCAGTACTTC CASSLDSYEQYF TRBV12-3/TRBV12-4 . . TRBJ2-7
TGTGCCTGGAAGGGGGGGACAGGGGGTCTTGGCTACACCTTC CAWKGGTGGLGYTF TRBV30 many TRBD1 TRBJ1-2
TGTGCCAGCAAAGAGGGATGGGCTAAAGAGACCCAGTACTTC CASKEGWAKETQYF TRBV11-2 . . TRBJ2-5
TGTGCCTGGAGAGCTTCGGGAAATGAGCAGTTCTTC CAWRASGNEQFF TRBV30 . . TRBJ2-1
TGTGCCAGCAGCCCAGAGGCAGAGACCCAGTACTTC CASSPEAETQYF TRBV3-1/TRBV3-2 . . TRBJ2-5
TGTGCCAGTAGTCTCCCTCCCGAGGGCTCAGGAAACACCATATATTTT CASSLPPEGSGNTIYF TRBV19 . . TRBJ1-3
TGCAGTGCTAGTTCCGGGATTAATGAGCAGTTCTTC CSASSGINEQFF TRBV20-1 . . TRBJ2-1
TGTGCCAGCTCACCACCGGGACAGGGGCTCCACGAGCAGTACTTC CASSPPGQGLHEQYF TRBV18 once TRBD1 TRBJ2-7
TGTGCCAGCAGTGAAGACCTGACGGGACAACCCCAGCATTTT CASSEDLTGQPQHF TRBV6-1 . . TRBJ1-5
TGTGCCAGCAGTTACTCGGCTAGCGGGGCTTACGAGCAGTACTTC CASSYSASGAYEQYF TRBV6-5 . TRBD2 TRBJ2-7
TGTGCCAGCAGCTCGGGCCCAGGGGGCGGTCAGCCCCAGCATTTT CASSSGPGGGQPQHF TRBV5-6 . TRBD1 TRBJ1-5
TGTGCCAGCCAGACGGGACAGTCCCGAGGCGAGCAGTACTTC CASQTGQSRGEQYF TRBV18 . TRBD1 TRBJ2-7
TGTGCTAGTGGTTTGGGCCCGGGACAGGGGGCCCGTCGGGCAGATACGCAGTATTTT CASGLGPGQGARRADTQYF TRBV12-5 . TRBD1 TRBJ2-3
TGTGCCATCAGTGAGTACCGGGACAGGGGCTCCTACGAGCAGTACTTC CAISEYRDRGSYEQYF TRBV10-3 . TRBD1 TRBJ2-7
TGTGCCAGCAGGGACAGCGGCTACACCTTC CASRDSGYTF TRBV2 . . TRBJ1-2
TGTGCCAGCAGTTTTATGCGCCGGAGACTAGCGGGGGGTGAGCAGTACTTC CASSFMRRRLAGGEQYF TRBV28 . TRBD2 TRBJ2-7
TGTGCCAGCAGCGTCGGTTTTAGGACAGAGCAAGAGACCCAGTACTTC CASSVGFRTEQETQYF TRBV9 . . TRBJ2-5
TGCGCCAGCAGCTTCCAGGGGGAGACTGAAGCTTTCTTT CASSFQGETEAFF TRBV5-1 once TRBD1 TRBJ1-1
TGTGCCAGCAGTCCGGGGACAGCCCAAGAGACCCAGTACTTC CASSPGTAQETQYF TRBV6-5 . TRBD1 TRBJ2-5
TGTGCCTGGAGCCAGGACAGGGGTGGGAATTCACCCCTCCACTTT CAWSQDRGGNSPLHF TRBV30 . TRBD1 TRBJ1-6
TGTGCCAGCAGCCCTAGCGGGCAGATCTACGAGCAGTACTTC CASSPSGQIYEQYF TRBV9 . TRBD2 TRBJ2-7